The source of this T cell receptor beta chain is a study of blood T cell repertoires in COVID-19. Study in general: Some COVID-19 samples were acute and others convalescent; all came from the United States, Italy and Spain. Sources were T cells, B-cell-depleted T cells, or PBMCs; the material itself was cDNA or gDNA.

Original handling: Estimated nucleated cell counts came from reference gene primer amplification. Sequenced by immunoSEQ multiplex PCR; TCRdb stores in-frame clones only, minus some. Clone size and V and J calls were adopted from that table, with D and trimming inferred from the DNA. The repertoire consists of around 100,000 clones, with more than 75% occurring once and the leading ten covering 6.2%. Germline-derived CDR1 and CDR2 are DFQATT and SNEGSKA (reference sequence). V shed 3 bases and J shed 4 bases, with 18 bases lying between them. This CDR3 contains 15 residues. The V call is TRBV20-1, the J call TRBJ2-5, with D maybe TRBD2 (5 bases). The TCR comes from a human donor in a cohort sampled during active COVID-19. What was sequenced was peripheral blood. CDR3 in amino acids: CSASLGSEGRETQYF. CDR3 DNA: TGCAGTGCTAGTCTAGGCAGCGAGGGCCGAGAGACCCAGTACTTC.